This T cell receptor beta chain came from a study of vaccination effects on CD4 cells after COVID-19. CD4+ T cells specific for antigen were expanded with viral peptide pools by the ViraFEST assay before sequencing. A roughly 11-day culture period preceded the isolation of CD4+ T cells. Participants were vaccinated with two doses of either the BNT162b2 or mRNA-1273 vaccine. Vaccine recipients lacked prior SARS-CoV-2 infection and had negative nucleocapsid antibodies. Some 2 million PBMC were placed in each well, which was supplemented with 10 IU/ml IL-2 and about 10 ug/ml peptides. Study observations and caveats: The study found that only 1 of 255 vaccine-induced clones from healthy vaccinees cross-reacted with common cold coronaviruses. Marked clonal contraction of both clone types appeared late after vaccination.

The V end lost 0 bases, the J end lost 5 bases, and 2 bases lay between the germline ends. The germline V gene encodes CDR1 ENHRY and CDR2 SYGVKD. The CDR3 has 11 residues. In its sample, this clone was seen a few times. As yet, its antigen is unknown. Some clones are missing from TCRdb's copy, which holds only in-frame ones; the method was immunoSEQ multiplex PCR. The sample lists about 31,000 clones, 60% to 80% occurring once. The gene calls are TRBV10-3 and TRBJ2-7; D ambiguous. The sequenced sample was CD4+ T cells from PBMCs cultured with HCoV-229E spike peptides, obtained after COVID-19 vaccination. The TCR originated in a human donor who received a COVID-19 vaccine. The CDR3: CAISESNEQYF. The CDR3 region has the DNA TGTGCCATCAGTGAGTCGAACGAGCAGTACTTC.